This T cell receptor beta chain comes out of a study of blood T cells in healthy people across ages. Through a sample-barcoded 5' primer and a J-beta primer mix, a second PCR was run for roughly 6 to 11 cycles. Via MiXCR, TCRdb re-called the 5' RACE reads, giving one row per CDR3 protein. The table has over 1,200,000 distinct CDR3 sequences, around 59% seen once. This clonotype was counted a few times. Its antigen remains unidentified. Study observations and caveats: A roughly linear age-dependent decrease characterized TCR beta diversity per million T cells. Among long-lived donors, naive CD4+ cells were more numerous and diversity higher than in aged donors.

The germline V gene encodes CDR1 DFQATT and CDR2 SNEGSKA (reference sequence). This CDR3 contains 14 residues. V gave up 1 base and J gave up 7 bases; unmatched junction bases: 6. What was sequenced was blood. The chain uses TRBV20-1 and TRBJ1-2; 10 bases agree with TRBD1. The source of this sequence is a man between 18 and 29 years old in good health. The CDR3 DNA reads TGCAGTGCTAGAGTGACAGGGGGCGGACTTGGCTACACCTTC. Its protein is CSARVTGGGLGYTF.